What follows are 19 T cell receptor beta chains derived from one specimen sequenced in a study of cytomegalovirus exposure and HLA in healthy donors. Repertoires were generated with immunoSEQ multiplex PCR, while TCRdb's copy carries only in-frame clones and drops some. Here the sample spans about 160,000 clones, about 90% being singletons. The sequencing sample was made of PBMCs. The origin of the receptors is a man between 18 and 29 years old in good health and CMV-seropositive.

CDR3 nucleotides: TGTGCCATCAGAGGGGGAGCATCCTACGAGCAGTACTTC. It is translated as CAIRGGASYEQYF. This rearrangement joins TRBV10-3 to TRBJ2-7; a possible D gene is TRBD1 (6 bases). This CDR3 has 13 residues. V lost 6 bases, J lost 1 base, and 10 bases lay in between. The germline V gene encodes CDR1 ENHRY and CDR2 SYGVKD.

The rearrangement links TRBV18 to TRBJ2-7; 11 bases agree with TRBD2. Losses at the gene ends were 4 bases for V and 3 bases for J; bases not matched to a gene: 8. Germline V gene sequence: CDR1 KGHSH, CDR2 LQKENI. The CDR3 extends over 16 amino acids. The CDR3 DNA sequence: TGTGCCAGCTCACTCAGTGAGACTAGCGGGAACTACGAGCAGTACTTC. Residues: CASSLSETSGNYEQYF.

The chain links TRBV7-9 to TRBJ1-5; weak D call: TRBD1 (6 bases). V gave up 5 bases and J gave up 0 bases, with 8 bases separating them. This CDR3 is 14 amino acids long. CDR1 and CDR2 from the germline V gene are SEHNR and FQNEAQ (reference sequence). The CDR3 here is CASSPGDSNQPQHF. The CDR3 nucleotides read TGTGCCAGCAGCCCAGGGGATAGCAATCAGCCCCAGCATTTT.

CDR3 amino acids: CASGLRGTGELFF. The DNA of the CDR3 is TGTGCTAGTGGTTTAAGGGGTACCGGGGAGCTGTTTTTT. The V and J genes are TRBV12-5 and TRBJ2-2, with D tentatively TRBD1 (5 bases). V was cut by 3 bases and J by 5 bases, with 7 bases left in between. Germline lookup yields CDR1 LGHNT and CDR2 FRNRAP. The CDR3 is 13 amino acids.

Note on this clone: The same CDR3 is also encoded by other DNA sequences in this sample. V usage is TRBV19 and J usage is TRBJ2-7; D not certain. V lost 5 bases and J lost 3, with 5 bases in between. CDR3 length equals 11 residues. Germline V gives CDR1 LNHDA, CDR2 SQIVND (reference sequence). CDR3 region: CASSSRYEQYF. CDR3 coding DNA: TGTGCCAGTAGTTCCCGCTACGAGCAGTACTTC.

This clone showed up just once. The CDR3 nucleotides are TGTGCCAGTAGTATTGGAGTGGATCAGCCCCAGCATTTT. Translated: CASSIGVDQPQHF. The chain employs TRBV19 and TRBJ1-5; D is undetermined. V was shortened by 3 bases and J by 5 bases, with 8 bases between the two germline ends. CDR3 length: 13 amino acids. CDR1 LNHDA and CDR2 SQIVND come from the germline V gene (reference sequence).

The V and J genes are TRBV18 and TRBJ2-3, with 9 bases lining up with TRBD2. The ends lost 0 bases at V and 2 bases at J; junction bases unmatched: 3. This CDR3 region has 16 residues. The germline CDR1 and CDR2 sequences are KGHSH and LQKENI. As DNA, the CDR3 is TGTGCCAGCTCACCACCCCTAGCGGGGAACACAGATACGCAGTATTTT. Translated, it gives CASSPPLAGNTDTQYF.

The chain recombines TRBV15 with TRBJ2-3, with D perhaps TRBD1 (6 bases). From germline, CDR1 is LNHNV and CDR2 YYDKDF (reference sequence). V was cut by 0 bases and J by 5 bases, with 9 bases left in between. The CDR3 length is 14 residues. CDR3 in DNA: TGTGCCACCAGCAGAGACAGGGGACAAGATACGCAGTATTTT. Protein product: CATSRDRGQDTQYF. Full variable domain (missing parts from reference TRBV15 and TRBJ2-3): DAMVIQNPRYQVTQFGKPVTLSCSQTLNHNVMYWYQQKSSQAPKLLFHYYDKDFNNEADTPDNFQSRRPNTSFCFLDIRSPGLGDTAMYLCATSRDRGQDTQYFGPGTRLTVL.

The chain has TRBV6-5 and TRBJ2-7; the match to TRBD1 covers 11 bases. The CDR3 contains 16 residues. Trimming at V came to 2 bases and at J to 1 base, leaving 4 bases not matched to a gene. CDR1 is MNHEY and CDR2 is SVGAGI in the germline V gene. The CDR3, as DNA: TGTGCCAGCAGTTACCGGACAGGGGGCTTTTCCTACGAGCAGTACTTC. Protein product: CASSYRTGGFSYEQYF.

V gene TRBV9 combines with J gene TRBJ1-3, with no clear D. Trimming pared 0 bases from V and 0 bases from J, leaving 4 bases between. This CDR3 has 14 amino acids. The V gene's germline CDR1 is SGDLS and CDR2 YYNGEE. The CDR3 sequence: CASSVDSSGNTIYF. The DNA of the CDR3 is TGTGCCAGCAGCGTAGACAGCTCTGGAAACACCATATATTTT.

The V call is TRBV19, the J call TRBJ2-1, with TRBD1 matching 7 bases. V shed 4 bases, J shed 3 bases, and the junction held 0 bases outside the gene matches. This CDR3 has 13 amino acids. Germline CDR1 is LNHDA and CDR2 is SQIVND (reference sequence). The CDR3 is CASSRTGYNEQFF. CDR3 nucleotides: TGTGCCAGTAGTAGGACAGGCTACAATGAGCAGTTCTTC.

The chain recombines TRBV7-9 with TRBJ2-3; TRBD1 aligns across 7 bases. The CDR3 runs to 15 residues. Germline lookup yields CDR1 SEHNR and CDR2 FQNEAQ (reference sequence). After removal of 0 bases from V and 5 bases from J, the junction contained 5 bases not matched to a gene. The CDR3 DNA sequence: TGTGCCAGCAGCTTAGCCCCCCGGGACAGAGATACGCAGTATTTT. This gives the protein CASSLAPRDRDTQYF.

V is TRBV27 and J is TRBJ2-1; 10 nucleotides match TRBD2. Germline CDR1 reads MNHEY; CDR2 reads SMNVEV (reference sequence). The J segment lost 7 bases and the V segment lost 5 bases, leaving 11 bases of the junction unmatched. The CDR3 totals 16 residues. The CDR3 spells CASSIRASGSSNEQFF. Here the CDR3 DNA reads TGTGCCAGCAGTATCCGGGCTAGCGGGAGTAGTAATGAGCAGTTCTTC.

The chain combines TRBV5-1 with TRBJ2-5; tentative D call: TRBD2 (6 bases). Deletions cut 0 bases from V and 2 bases from J, with 11 bases between. Germline values: CDR1 SGHRS, CDR2 YFSETQ. The CDR3 length is 15 residues. CDR3 sequence: CASSLASGSQETQYF. The CDR3, as DNA: TGCGCCAGCAGCTTGGCCTCCGGGAGTCAAGAGACCCAGTACTTC.

The V call is TRBV19, the J call TRBJ2-7, with 7 bases aligning to TRBD1. With 4 bases clipped from V and 0 bases from J, the junction kept 6 bases outside the gene matches. Germline V gene sequence: CDR1 LNHDA, CDR2 SQIVND (reference sequence). CDR3 size: 15 residues. The CDR3 sequence is CASSTDRASSYEQYF. In DNA, the CDR3 is TGTGCCAGTAGTACCGACAGGGCTAGCTCCTACGAGCAGTACTTC.

The CDR3 nucleotides are TGTGCCAGCAGTTCCCGGACAGGGATGTTGGTGAACACTGAAGCTTTCTTT. Amino acids: CASSSRTGMLVNTEAFF. J is TRBJ1-1 and V is TRBV27, with 8 nucleotides matching TRBD1. The J segment lost 0 bases and the V segment lost 4 bases, leaving 10 bases of the junction unmatched. Germline loops: CDR1 MNHEY, CDR2 SMNVEV (reference sequence). The CDR3 totals 17 residues.

This clone came up once. The V call is TRBV19, the J call TRBJ1-2; 7 bases map to TRBD1. Germline V gene lookup returns CDR1 LNHDA and CDR2 SQIVND (reference sequence). This CDR3 has 16 amino acids. V lost 3 bases and J lost 7; bases outside the gene matches: 14. DNA of the CDR3: TGTGCCAGTAGTATCCGCCCCGACAGGGAGTTTGGTGGCTACACCTTC. This sequence encodes CASSIRPDREFGGYTF.

The sample holds one count of this clone. The V gene is TRBV9, the J gene TRBJ1-5; D gene uncertain. Germline lookup yields CDR1 SGDLS and CDR2 YYNGEE. Trimming cost V 1 base and J 1 base, with 6 bases left between them. This CDR3 is built from 14 residues. In nucleotides, the CDR3 is TGTGCCAGCAGCGTAACGACAAGCAATCAGCCCCAGCATTTT. Amino acids: CASSVTTSNQPQHF.

This clone turned up a few times. This sequence joins TRBV5-4 and TRBJ1-1; 10 bases align to TRBD1. Germline-derived CDR1 and CDR2 are SGHNT and YYREEE (reference sequence). J lost 3 bases, V lost 5 bases, and 4 bases had no gene match. The CDR3 is made up of 14 amino acids. The CDR3 reads CASSPGQGDTEAFF. In nucleotides, the CDR3 is TGTGCCAGCAGTCCCGGACAGGGGGACACTGAAGCTTTCTTT.